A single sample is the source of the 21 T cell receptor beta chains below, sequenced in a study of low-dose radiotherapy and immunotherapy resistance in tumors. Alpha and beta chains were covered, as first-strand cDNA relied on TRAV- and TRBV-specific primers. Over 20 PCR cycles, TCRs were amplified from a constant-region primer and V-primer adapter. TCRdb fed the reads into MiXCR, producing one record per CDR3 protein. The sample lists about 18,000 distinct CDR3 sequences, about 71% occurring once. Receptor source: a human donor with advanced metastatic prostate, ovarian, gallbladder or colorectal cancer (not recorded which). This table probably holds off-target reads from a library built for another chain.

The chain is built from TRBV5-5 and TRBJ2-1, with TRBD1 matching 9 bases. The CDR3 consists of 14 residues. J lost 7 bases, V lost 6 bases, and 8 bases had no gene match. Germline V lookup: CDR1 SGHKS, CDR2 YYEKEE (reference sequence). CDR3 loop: CASIPGQGRNEQFF. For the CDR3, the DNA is TGTGCCAGCATACCGGGACAGGGCAGAAATGAGCAGTTCTTC.

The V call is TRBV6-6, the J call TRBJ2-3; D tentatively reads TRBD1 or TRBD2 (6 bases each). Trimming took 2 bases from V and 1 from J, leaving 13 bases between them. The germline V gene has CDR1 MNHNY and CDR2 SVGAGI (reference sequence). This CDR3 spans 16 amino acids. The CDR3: CASSYAGGLGTDTQYF. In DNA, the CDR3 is TGTGCCAGCAGTTACGCCGGGGGCTTGGGCACAGATACGCAGTATTTT.

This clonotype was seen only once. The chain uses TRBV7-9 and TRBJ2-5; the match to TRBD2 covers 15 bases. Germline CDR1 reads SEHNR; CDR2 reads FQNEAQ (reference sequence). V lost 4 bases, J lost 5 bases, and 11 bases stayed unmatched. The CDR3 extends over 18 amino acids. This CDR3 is CASSSRWTSGGVGETQYF. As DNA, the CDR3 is TGTGCCAGCAGCTCCAGGTGGACTAGCGGGGGGGTTGGTGAGACCCAGTACTTC.

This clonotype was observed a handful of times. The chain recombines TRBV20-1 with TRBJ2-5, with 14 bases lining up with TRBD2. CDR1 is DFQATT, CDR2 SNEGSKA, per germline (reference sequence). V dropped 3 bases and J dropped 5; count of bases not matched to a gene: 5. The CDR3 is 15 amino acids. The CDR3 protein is CSARRLAGGRETQYF. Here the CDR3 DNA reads TGCAGTGCTAGGCGACTAGCGGGGGGGCGGGAGACCCAGTACTTC.

The DNA for the CDR3 is TGTGCCAGCAGTTTATTGGGGACGCTCAGCGAGCAGTACTTC. Its protein product is CASSLLGTLSEQYF. The chain has TRBV28 and TRBJ2-7; D is perhaps TRBD1 or TRBD2 (5 bases each). CDR3 length: 14 residues. Trimming shortened V by 1 base and J by 6 bases, and 13 bases separated the two germline ends. CDR1 and CDR2 (germline): MDHEN, SYDVKM.

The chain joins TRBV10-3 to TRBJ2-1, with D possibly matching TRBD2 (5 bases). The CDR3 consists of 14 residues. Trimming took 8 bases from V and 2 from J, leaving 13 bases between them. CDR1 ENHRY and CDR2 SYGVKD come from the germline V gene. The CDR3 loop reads CAIGSGTTYNEQFF. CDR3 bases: TGTGCCATCGGTTCGGGAACGACCTACAATGAGCAGTTCTTC.

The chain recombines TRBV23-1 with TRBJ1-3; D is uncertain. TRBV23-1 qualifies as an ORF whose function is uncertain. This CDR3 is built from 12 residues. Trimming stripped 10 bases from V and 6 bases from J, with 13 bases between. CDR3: CAINKNANTIYF. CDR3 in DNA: TGCGCCATCAACAAGAACGCAAACACCATATATTTT.

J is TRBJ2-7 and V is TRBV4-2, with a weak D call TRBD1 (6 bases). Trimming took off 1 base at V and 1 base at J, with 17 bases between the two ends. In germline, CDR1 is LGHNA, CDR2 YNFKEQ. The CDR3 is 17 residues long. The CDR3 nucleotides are TGTGCCAGCAGCCAAGGTGTTCAGGGGATGGTATCCTACGAGCAGTACTTC. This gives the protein CASSQGVQGMVSYEQYF.

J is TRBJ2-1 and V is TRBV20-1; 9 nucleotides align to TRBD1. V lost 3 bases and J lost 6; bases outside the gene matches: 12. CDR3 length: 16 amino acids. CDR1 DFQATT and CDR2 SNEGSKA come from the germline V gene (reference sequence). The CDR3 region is CSARDVQGALVNEQFF. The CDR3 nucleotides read TGCAGTGCTAGGGACGTACAGGGGGCGCTTGTCAATGAGCAGTTCTTC.

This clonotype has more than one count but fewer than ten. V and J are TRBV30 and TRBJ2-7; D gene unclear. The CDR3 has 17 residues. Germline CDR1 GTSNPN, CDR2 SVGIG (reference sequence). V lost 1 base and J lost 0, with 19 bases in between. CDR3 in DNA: TGTGCCTGGAGTGCCCAAGGATCTTCGGAGTACTCCTACGAGCAGTACTTC. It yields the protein CAWSAQGSSEYSYEQYF.

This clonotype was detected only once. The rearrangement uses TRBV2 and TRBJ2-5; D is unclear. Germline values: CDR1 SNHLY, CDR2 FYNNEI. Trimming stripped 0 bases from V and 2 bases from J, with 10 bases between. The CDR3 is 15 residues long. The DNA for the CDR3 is TGTGCCAGCAGTGAAGCGTCCGGTCGGCAAGAGACCCAGTACTTC. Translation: CASSEASGRQETQYF. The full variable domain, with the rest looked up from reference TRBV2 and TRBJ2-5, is EPEVTQTPSHQVTQMGQEVILRCVPISNHLYFYWYRQILGQKVEFLVSFYNNEISEKSEIFDDQFSVERPDGSNFTLKIRSTKLEDSAMYFCASSEASGRQETQYFGPGTRLLVL.

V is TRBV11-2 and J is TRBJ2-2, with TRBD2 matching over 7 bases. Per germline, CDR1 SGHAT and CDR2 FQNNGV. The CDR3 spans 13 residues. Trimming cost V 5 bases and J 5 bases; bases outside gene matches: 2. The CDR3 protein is CASSPGRTGELFF. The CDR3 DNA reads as TGTGCCAGCAGCCCCGGGAGGACCGGGGAGCTGTTTTTT. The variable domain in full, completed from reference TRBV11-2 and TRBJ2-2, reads EAGVAQSPRYKIIEKRQSVAFWCNPISGHATLYWYQQILGQGPKLLIQFQNNGVVDDSQLPKDRFSAERLKGVDSTLKIQPAKLEDSAVYLCASSPGRTGELFFGEGSRLTVL.

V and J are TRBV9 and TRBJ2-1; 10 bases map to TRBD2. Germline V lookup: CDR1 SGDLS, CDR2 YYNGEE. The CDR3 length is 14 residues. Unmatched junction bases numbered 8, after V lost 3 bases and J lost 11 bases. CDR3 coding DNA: TGTGCCAGCAGCGCTAGCGGGGGCCCTCTAAAGCAGTTCTTC. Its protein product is CASSASGGPLKQFF. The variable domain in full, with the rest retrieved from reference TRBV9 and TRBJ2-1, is DSGVTQTPKHLITATGQRVTLRCSPRSGDLSVYWYQQSLDQGLQFLIQYYNGEERAKGNILERFSAQQFPDLHSELNLSSLELGDSALYFCASSASGGPLKQFFGPGTRLTVL.

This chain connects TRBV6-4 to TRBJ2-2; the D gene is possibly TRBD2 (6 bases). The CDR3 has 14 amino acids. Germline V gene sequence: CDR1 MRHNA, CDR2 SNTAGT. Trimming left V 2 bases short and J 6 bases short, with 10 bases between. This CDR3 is CASSDGGTAGELFF. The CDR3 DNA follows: TGTGCCAGCAGTGACGGCGGGACTGCCGGGGAGCTGTTTTTT.

CDR3 in amino acids: CASSPQARGEQYF. CDR3 sequence (DNA): TGTGCCAGCAGCCCACAGGCCAGGGGCGAGCAGTACTTC. The J gene is TRBJ2-7, the V gene TRBV11-2, with a possible D match to TRBD1 (6 bases). This CDR3 is built from 13 residues. V gave up 5 bases and J gave up 6 bases, with 14 bases separating them. The germline V gene encodes CDR1 SGHAT and CDR2 FQNNGV.

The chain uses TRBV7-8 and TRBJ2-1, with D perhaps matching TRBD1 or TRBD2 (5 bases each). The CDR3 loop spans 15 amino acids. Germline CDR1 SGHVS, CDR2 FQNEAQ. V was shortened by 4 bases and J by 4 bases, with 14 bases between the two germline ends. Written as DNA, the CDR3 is TGTGCCAGCAGCTCGGACTGGGGCGAATACAATGAGCAGTTCTTC. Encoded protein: CASSSDWGEYNEQFF.

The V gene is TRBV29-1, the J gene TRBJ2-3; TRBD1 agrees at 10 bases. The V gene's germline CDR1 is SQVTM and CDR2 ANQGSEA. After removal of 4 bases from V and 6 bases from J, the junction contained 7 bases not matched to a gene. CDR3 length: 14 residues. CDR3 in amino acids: CSVAQTGGMDTQYF. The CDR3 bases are TGCAGCGTTGCCCAGACAGGGGGCATGGATACGCAGTATTTT.

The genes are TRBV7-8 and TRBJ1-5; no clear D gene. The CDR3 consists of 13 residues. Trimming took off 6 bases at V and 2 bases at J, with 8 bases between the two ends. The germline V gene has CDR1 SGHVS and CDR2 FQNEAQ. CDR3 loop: CASRFGGNQPQHF. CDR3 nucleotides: TGTGCCAGCAGGTTCGGGGGCAATCAGCCCCAGCATTTT. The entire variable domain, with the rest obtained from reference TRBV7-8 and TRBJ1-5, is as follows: GAGVSQSPRYKVAKRGQDVALRCDPISGHVSLFWYQQALGQGPEFLTYFQNEAQLDKSGLPSDRFFAERPEGSVSTLKIQRTQQEDSAVYLCASRFGGNQPQHFGDGTRLSIL.

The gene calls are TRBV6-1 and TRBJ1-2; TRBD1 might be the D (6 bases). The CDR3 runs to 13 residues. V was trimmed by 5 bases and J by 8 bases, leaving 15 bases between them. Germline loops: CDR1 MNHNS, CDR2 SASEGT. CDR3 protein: CASSFQDRPGYTF. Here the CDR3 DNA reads TGTGCCAGCAGTTTCCAGGACAGACCCGGCTACACCTTC.

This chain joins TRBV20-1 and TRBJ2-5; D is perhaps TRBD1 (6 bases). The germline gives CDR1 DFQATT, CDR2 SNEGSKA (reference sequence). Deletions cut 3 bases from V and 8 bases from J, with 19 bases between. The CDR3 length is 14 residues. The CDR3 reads CSASLTGLEGTQYF. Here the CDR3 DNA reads TGCAGTGCTAGTCTAACAGGGTTGGAAGGAACCCAGTACTTC.

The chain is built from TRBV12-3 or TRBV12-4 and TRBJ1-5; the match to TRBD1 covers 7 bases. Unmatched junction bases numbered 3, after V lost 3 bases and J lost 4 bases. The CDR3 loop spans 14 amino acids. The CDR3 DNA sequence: TGTGCCAGCAGTTTCCAGGACAGGAATCAGCCCCAGCATTTT. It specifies CASSFQDRNQPQHF.